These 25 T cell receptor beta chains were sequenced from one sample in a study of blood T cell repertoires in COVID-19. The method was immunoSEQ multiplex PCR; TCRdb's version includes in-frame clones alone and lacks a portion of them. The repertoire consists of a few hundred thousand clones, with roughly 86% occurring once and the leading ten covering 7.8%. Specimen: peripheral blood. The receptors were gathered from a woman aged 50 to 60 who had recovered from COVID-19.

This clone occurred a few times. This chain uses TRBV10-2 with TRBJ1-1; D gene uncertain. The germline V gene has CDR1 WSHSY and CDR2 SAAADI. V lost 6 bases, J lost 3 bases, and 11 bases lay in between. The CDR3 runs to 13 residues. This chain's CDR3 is CASRFGGDTEAFF. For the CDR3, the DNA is TGCGCCAGCAGGTTTGGCGGTGACACTGAAGCTTTCTTT.

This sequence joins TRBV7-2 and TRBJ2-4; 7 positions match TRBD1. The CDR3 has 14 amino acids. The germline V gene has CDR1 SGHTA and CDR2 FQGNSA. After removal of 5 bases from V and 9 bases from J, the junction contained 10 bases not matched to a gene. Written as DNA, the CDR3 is TGTGCCAGCAGCACCACGACAGGGAGTGCCATTCAGTACTTC. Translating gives CASSTTTGSAIQYF.

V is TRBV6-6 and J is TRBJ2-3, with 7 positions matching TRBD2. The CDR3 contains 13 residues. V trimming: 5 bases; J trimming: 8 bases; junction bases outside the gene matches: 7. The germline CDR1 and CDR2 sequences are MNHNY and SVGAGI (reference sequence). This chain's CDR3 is CASSGTGGGTQYF. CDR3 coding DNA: TGTGCCAGCAGTGGGACGGGGGGTGGTACGCAGTATTTT.

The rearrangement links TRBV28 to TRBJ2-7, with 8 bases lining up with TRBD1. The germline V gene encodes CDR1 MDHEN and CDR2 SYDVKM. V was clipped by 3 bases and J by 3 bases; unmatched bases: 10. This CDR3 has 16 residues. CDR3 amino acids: CASSLPRDTGGYEQYF. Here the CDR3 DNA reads TGTGCCAGCAGTTTGCCGCGGGACACAGGGGGCTACGAGCAGTACTTC.

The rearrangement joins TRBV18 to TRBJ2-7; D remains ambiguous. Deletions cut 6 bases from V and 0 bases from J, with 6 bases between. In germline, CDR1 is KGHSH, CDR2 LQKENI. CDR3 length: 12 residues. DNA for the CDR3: TGTGCCAGCTCGTCGAGCTCCTACGAGCAGTACTTC. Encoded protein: CASSSSSYEQYF.

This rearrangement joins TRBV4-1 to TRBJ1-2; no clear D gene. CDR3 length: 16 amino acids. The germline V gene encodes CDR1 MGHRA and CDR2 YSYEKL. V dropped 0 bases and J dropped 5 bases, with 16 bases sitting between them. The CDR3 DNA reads TGCGCCAGCAGCCAAGATGCCGCCGAGCGGGTGTATGGCTACACCTTC. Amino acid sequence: CASSQDAAERVYGYTF.

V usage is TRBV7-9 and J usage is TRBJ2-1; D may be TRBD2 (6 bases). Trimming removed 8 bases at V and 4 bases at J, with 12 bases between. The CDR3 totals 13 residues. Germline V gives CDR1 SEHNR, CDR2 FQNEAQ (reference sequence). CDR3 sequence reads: CASLRDRYNEQFF. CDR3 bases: TGTGCCAGCCTGCGGGATAGGTACAATGAGCAGTTCTTC.

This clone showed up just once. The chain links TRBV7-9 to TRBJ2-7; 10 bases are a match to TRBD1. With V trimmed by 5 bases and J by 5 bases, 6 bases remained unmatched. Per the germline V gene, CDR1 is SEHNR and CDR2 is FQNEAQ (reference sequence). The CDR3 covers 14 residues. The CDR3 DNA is TGTGCCAGCAGCCCCGGGACAGGGGTGCACGAGCAGTACTTC. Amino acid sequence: CASSPGTGVHEQYF.

The DNA for the CDR3 is TGTGCCAGCAGTTCAATGGGGGAGGGTACCTACGAGCAGTACTTC. Protein product: CASSSMGEGTYEQYF. The V and J genes are TRBV27 and TRBJ2-7; the match to TRBD2 covers 7 bases. The germline V gene has CDR1 MNHEY and CDR2 SMNVEV (reference sequence). V was pared by 4 bases and J by 2 bases, with 8 bases of the junction left unmatched. The CDR3 is 15 amino acids.

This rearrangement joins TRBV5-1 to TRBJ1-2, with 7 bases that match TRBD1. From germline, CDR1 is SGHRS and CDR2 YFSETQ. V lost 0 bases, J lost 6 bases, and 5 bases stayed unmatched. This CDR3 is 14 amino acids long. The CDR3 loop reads CASSLDSRGNGYTF. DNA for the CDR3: TGCGCCAGCAGCTTGGACAGCAGGGGGAATGGCTACACCTTC.

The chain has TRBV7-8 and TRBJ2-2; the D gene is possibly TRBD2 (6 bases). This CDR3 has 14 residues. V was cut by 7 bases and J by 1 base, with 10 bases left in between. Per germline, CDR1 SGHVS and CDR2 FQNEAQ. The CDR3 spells CASNGGLNTGELFF. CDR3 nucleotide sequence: TGTGCCAGCAACGGGGGATTGAACACCGGGGAGCTGTTTTTT.

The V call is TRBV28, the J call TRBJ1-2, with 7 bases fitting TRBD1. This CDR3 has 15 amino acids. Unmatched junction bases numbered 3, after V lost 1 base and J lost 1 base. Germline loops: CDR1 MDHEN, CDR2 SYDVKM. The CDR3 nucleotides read TGTGCCAGCAGTTTATTAGGGGGCGATAACTATGGCTACACCTTC. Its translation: CASSLLGGDNYGYTF.

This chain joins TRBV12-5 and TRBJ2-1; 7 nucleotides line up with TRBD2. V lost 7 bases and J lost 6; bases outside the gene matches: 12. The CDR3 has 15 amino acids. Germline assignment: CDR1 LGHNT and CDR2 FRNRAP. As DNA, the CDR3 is TGTGCTAGTGCCCCCGGGGGGATAATAGGCAATGAGCAGTTCTTC. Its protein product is CASAPGGIIGNEQFF.

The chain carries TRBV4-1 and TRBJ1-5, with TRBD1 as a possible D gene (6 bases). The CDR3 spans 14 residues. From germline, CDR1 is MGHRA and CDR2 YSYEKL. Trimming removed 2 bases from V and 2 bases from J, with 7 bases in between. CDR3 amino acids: CASSQPGGNQPQHF. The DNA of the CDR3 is TGCGCCAGCAGCCAACCAGGGGGCAATCAGCCCCAGCATTTT.

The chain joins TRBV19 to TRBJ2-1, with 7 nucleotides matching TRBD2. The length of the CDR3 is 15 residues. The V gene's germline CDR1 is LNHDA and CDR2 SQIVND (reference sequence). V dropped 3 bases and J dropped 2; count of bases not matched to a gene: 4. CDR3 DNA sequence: TGTGCCAGTAGTATGACTAGCCTTACCTACAATGAGCAGTTCTTC. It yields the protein CASSMTSLTYNEQFF.

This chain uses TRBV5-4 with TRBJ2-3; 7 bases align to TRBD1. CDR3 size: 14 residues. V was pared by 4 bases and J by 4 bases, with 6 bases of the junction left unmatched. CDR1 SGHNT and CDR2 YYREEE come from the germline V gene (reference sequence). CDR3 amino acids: CASSGAQGADTQYF. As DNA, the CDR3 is TGTGCCAGCAGCGGGGCTCAGGGGGCAGATACGCAGTATTTT.

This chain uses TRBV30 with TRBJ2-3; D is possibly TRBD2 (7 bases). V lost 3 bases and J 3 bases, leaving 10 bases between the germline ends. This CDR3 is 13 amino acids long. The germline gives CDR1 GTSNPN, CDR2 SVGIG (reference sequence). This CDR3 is CAWRGGGTDTQYF. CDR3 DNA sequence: TGTGCCTGGAGAGGGGGGGGAACAGATACGCAGTATTTT.

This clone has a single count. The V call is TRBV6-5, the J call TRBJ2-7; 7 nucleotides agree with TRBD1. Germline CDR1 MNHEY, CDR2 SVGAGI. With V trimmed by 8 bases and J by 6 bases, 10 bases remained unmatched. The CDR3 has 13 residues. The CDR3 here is CASYPLTGTEQYF. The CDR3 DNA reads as TGTGCCAGCTATCCCCTGACAGGGACCGAGCAGTACTTC.

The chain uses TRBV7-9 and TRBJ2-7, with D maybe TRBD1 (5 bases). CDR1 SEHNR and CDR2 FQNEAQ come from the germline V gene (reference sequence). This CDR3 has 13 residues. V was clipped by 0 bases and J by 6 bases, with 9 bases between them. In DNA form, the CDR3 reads TGTGCCAGCAGCTTAGCAGGCAGGGCCGAGCAGTACTTC. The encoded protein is CASSLAGRAEQYF. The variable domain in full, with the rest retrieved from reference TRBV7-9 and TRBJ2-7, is DTGVSQNPRHKITKRGQNVTFRCDPISEHNRLYWYRQTLGQGPEFLTYFQNEAQLEKSRLLSDRFSAERPKGSFSTLEIQRTEQGDSAMYLCASSLAGRAEQYFGPGTRLTVT.

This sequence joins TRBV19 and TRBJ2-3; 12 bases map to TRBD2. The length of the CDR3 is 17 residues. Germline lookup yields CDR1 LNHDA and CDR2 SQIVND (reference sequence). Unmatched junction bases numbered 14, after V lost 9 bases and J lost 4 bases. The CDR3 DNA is TGTGCCAGACTAAGAGTCAGACTAGCGGGAGTGTCAGATACGCAGTATTTT. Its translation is CARLRVRLAGVSDTQYF.

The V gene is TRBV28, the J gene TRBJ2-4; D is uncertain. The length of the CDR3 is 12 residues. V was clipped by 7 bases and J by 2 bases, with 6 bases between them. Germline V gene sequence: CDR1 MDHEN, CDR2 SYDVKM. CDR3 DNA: TGTGCCAGCATTGGCCCCAAAAACATTCAGTACTTC. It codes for CASIGPKNIQYF.

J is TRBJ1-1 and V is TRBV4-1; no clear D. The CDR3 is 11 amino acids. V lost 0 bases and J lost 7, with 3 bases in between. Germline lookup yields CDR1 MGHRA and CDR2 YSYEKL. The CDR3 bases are TGCGCCAGCAGCCAAGACAATGAAGCTTTCTTT. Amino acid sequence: CASSQDNEAFF.

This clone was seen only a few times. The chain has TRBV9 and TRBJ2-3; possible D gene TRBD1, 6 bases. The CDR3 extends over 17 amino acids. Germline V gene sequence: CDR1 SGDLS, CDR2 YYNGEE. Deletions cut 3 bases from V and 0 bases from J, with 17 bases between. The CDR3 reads CASSARGGGRSTDTQYF. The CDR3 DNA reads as TGTGCCAGCAGCGCCCGTGGGGGCGGGCGAAGCACAGATACGCAGTATTTT.

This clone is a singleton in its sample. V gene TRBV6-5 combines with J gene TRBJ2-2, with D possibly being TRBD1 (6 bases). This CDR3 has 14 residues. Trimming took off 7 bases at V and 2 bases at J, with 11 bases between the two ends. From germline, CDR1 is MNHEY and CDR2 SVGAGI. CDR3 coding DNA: TGTGCCAGCAAACAGGGACGAAACACCGGGGAGCTGTTTTTT. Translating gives CASKQGRNTGELFF.

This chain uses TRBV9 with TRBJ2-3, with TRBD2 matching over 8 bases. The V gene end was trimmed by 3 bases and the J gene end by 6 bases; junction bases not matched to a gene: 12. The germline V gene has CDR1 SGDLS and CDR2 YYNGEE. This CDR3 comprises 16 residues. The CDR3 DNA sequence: TGTGCCAGCAGCGCCAGACTAGCGCCTCCGGGGGATACGCAGTATTTT. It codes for CASSARLAPPGDTQYF.